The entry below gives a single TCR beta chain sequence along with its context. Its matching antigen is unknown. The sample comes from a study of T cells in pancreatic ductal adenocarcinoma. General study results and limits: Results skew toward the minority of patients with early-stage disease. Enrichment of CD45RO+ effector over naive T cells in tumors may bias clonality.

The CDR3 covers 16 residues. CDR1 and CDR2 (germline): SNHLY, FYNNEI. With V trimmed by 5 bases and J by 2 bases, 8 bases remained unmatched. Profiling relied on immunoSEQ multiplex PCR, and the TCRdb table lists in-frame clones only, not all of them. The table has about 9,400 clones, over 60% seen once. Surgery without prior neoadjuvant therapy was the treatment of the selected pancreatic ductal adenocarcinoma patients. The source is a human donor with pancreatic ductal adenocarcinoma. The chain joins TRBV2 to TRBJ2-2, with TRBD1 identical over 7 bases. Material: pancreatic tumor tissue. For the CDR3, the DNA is TGTGCCAGCAGTACAGGGGCACCGGTCAACACCGGGGAGCTGTTTTTT. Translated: CASSTGAPVNTGELFF.